This T cell receptor beta chain was observed in a study of cytotoxic CD8 clonotypes in ibrutinib-treated CLL. Study as a whole: Productive templates per sample averaged about 260,000; productive rearrangements, some 99,000.

Points on this clone: The target antigen is unknown.

This table comes from immunoSEQ multiplex PCR, and its TCRdb copy is limited to in-frame clones, with some not included. Among tens of thousands of clones, around 74% were seen once, and the ten largest hold less than 7.5%. V was cut by 0 bases and J by 13 bases, with 16 bases left in between. The CDR3 sequence is 13 residues long. Germline lookup yields CDR1 MNHEY and CDR2 SVGAGI. Study findings and constraints: Starting clonality was above that of age-matched healthy donors and tracked circulating CD8+ T-cell counts. Clonality grew at ibrutinib response; at progression, it decreased back toward baseline.

The TCR was taken from a human donor with chronic lymphocytic leukemia. The V gene is TRBV6-5, the J gene TRBJ2-7, with D possibly matching TRBD1 (6 bases). The source was PBMCs, collected before ibrutinib treatment. The chain's CDR3 is CASSYSPGHPNYF. DNA for the CDR3: TGTGCCAGCAGTTACTCCCCGGGACACCCCAACTACTTC.